The 17 T cell receptor beta chains listed next were all sequenced from one sample in a study of technical replicates of blood from four donors. Only in-frame clones appear in the TCRdb table, and some are missing; sequencing was by immunoSEQ multiplex PCR. The profile covers tens of thousands of clones, with over 95% appearing a single time and around 0.35% taken by the ten largest. The sample taken for sequencing was T cells isolated from PBMCs. The receptors shown here come from a human donor in good health.

This chain links TRBV29-1 with TRBJ1-1, with D perhaps matching TRBD1 (5 bases). The CDR3 contains 12 residues. Trimming took off 6 bases at V and 4 bases at J, with 12 bases between the two ends. CDR1 SQVTM and CDR2 ANQGSEA come from the germline V gene. CDR3 protein: CSVSRDLTEAFF. CDR3 in DNA: TGCAGCGTCAGCAGGGATCTCACTGAAGCTTTCTTT.

The table lists this clone with a count of one. This chain links TRBV4-1 with TRBJ2-1, with a possible D match to TRBD2 (6 bases). Germline CDR1 reads MGHRA; CDR2 reads YSYEKL. Trimming stripped 0 bases from V and 7 bases from J, with 16 bases between. The CDR3 totals 16 residues. CDR3 coding DNA: TGCGCCAGCAGCCAAGAGGGGGGAGTGGTTGGGAATGAGCAGTTCTTC. It codes for CASSQEGGVVGNEQFF.

This chain uses TRBV7-9 with TRBJ2-7; D possibly corresponds to TRBD2 (7 bases). Trimming took off 4 bases at V and 6 bases at J, with 16 bases between the two ends. The CDR3 contains 14 residues. Germline V gene sequence: CDR1 SEHNR, CDR2 FQNEAQ (reference sequence). CDR3 sequence: CASSSQGGAGEQYF. Written as DNA, the CDR3 is TGTGCCAGCAGCTCCCAAGGGGGGGCGGGCGAGCAGTACTTC.

The chain links TRBV4-3 to TRBJ2-7; 12 bases agree with TRBD1. Germline V gene data show CDR1 as LGHNA and CDR2 as YSLEER. The CDR3 is made up of 20 amino acids. Trimming at V came to 0 bases and at J to 3 bases, leaving 15 bases not matched to a gene. The CDR3 DNA is TGCGCCAGCAGCCAAGAATCATCGGGGACAGGGGGCGACGGCCTCTACGAGCAGTACTTC. It is translated as CASSQESSGTGGDGLYEQYF.

V is TRBV6-1 and J is TRBJ1-1; no firm D call. CDR1 and CDR2 from the germline V gene are MNHNS and SASEGT. V gave up 1 base and J gave up 7 bases, with 7 bases separating them. This CDR3 is 12 amino acids long. The CDR3 DNA sequence: TGTGCCAGCAGTGAAGGTCGGGATGAAGCTTTCTTT. Protein: CASSEGRDEAFF.

The V and J genes are TRBV6-4 and TRBJ2-6, with 11 bases that match TRBD2. The CDR3 is made up of 16 amino acids. V shed 3 bases and J 3 bases; nucleotides not matched to a gene: 1. CDR1 and CDR2 (germline): MRHNA, SNTAGT. CDR3 sequence: CASSETSGSGANVLTF. CDR3 coding DNA: TGTGCCAGCAGTGAAACTAGCGGGAGTGGGGCCAACGTCCTGACTTTC.

The V and J genes are TRBV7-9 and TRBJ1-1; D is possibly TRBD1 (5 bases). Germline V CDR1 and CDR2: SEHNR, FQNEAQ (reference sequence). The CDR3 runs to 17 residues. V was clipped by 5 bases and J by 1 base, with 20 bases between them. The chain's CDR3 is CASSQPRQGVWNTEAFF. As DNA, the CDR3 is TGTGCCAGCAGCCAACCTCGGCAGGGCGTTTGGAACACTGAAGCTTTCTTT.

The gene calls are TRBV9 and TRBJ1-1; D might be TRBD1 (6 bases). Trimming left V 6 bases short and J 1 base short, with 22 bases between. This CDR3 has 17 amino acids. Germline V gives CDR1 SGDLS, CDR2 YYNGEE. The CDR3 loop reads CASTRAGQGNSNTEAFF. CDR3 in DNA: TGTGCCAGCACGAGGGCAGGGCAGGGGAACTCGAACACTGAAGCTTTCTTT.

This clone was counted once. The rearrangement links TRBV6-5 to TRBJ2-3; 8 bases fit TRBD1. Germline CDR1 MNHEY, CDR2 SVGAGI. V was pared by 6 bases and J by 1 base, with 6 bases of the junction left unmatched. This CDR3 region has 15 residues. The CDR3 loop is CASSRDRSRTDTQYF. CDR3 DNA sequence: TGTGCCAGCAGCCGGGACAGGAGTCGCACAGATACGCAGTATTTT.

The genes are TRBV10-3 and TRBJ1-2; 9 positions agree with TRBD1. This CDR3 is built from 14 residues. V was clipped by 9 bases and J by 5 bases; unmatched bases: 10. Germline values: CDR1 ENHRY, CDR2 SYGVKD. As DNA, the CDR3 is TGTGCCATTTGCAGGACAGGGGAATTTTATGGCTACACCTTC. This encodes CAICRTGEFYGYTF.

V gene TRBV30 combines with J gene TRBJ2-3; maybe TRBD1 (5 bases). Trimming pared 6 bases from V and 1 base from J, leaving 11 bases between. CDR1 is GTSNPN and CDR2 is SVGIG in the germline V gene (reference sequence). CDR3 length: 13 amino acids. This CDR3 is CACGQGGTDTQYF. As DNA, the CDR3 is TGTGCCTGTGGTCAAGGGGGCACAGATACGCAGTATTTT.

This chain links TRBV6-4 with TRBJ2-3, with a tentative D call TRBD1 (5 bases). V lost 6 bases and J 5 bases, leaving 6 bases between the germline ends. CDR3 size: 11 residues. CDR1 and CDR2 (germline): MRHNA, SNTAGT. The CDR3 DNA follows: TGTGCCAGCAGCCAGGGAGATACGCAGTATTTT. As protein: CASSQGDTQYF.

The chain is built from TRBV9 and TRBJ2-1; TRBD1 is a possible D gene (6 bases). V was shortened by 1 base and J by 8 bases, with 22 bases between the two germline ends. The CDR3 contains 17 residues. Germline loops: CDR1 SGDLS, CDR2 YYNGEE. The CDR3 coding sequence is TGTGCCAGCAGCGTATTAGGGGGACAAGGGGCAGTCCATGAGCAGTTCTTC. Its translation is CASSVLGGQGAVHEQFF.

DNA of the CDR3: TGTGCCAGCAGCCCCAACGGGGGGCCAGGCACTGAAGCTTTCTTT. Amino acid sequence: CASSPNGGPGTEAFF. The chain joins TRBV7-2 to TRBJ1-1; D perhaps matches TRBD1 (6 bases). V was pared by 5 bases and J by 4 bases, with 17 bases between. CDR1 and CDR2 (germline): SGHTA, FQGNSA. The CDR3 extends over 15 amino acids.

CDR3 DNA: TGTGCCAGCAGAGCAGGGGGTTTGAACACTGAAGCTTTCTTT. Translated: CASRAGGLNTEAFF. J is TRBJ1-1 and V is TRBV6-5; 7 bases match TRBD1. Germline CDR1 reads MNHEY; CDR2 reads SVGAGI. J gave up 0 bases and V 6 bases, and 4 bases lay outside the gene matches. The CDR3 length is 14 residues.

The chain carries TRBV5-6 and TRBJ2-1; 12 nucleotides align to TRBD2. Germline trimming cut 3 bases from V and 15 bases from J; bases unmatched to any gene: 13. This CDR3 is built from 15 residues. CDR1 is SGHDT, CDR2 YYEEEE, per germline. The CDR3 spells CASSSGLAGLNRLFF. For the CDR3, the DNA is TGTGCCAGCAGCTCCGGACTAGCGGGGCTCAATAGGCTGTTCTTC.

This rearrangement joins TRBV13 to TRBJ2-7; D possibly corresponds to TRBD2 (6 bases). Trimming cost V 4 bases and J 4 bases, with 11 bases left between them. This CDR3 has 13 residues. Germline V gives CDR1 PRHDT, CDR2 FYEKMQ (reference sequence). The CDR3 here is CASSWGLLYEQYF. The CDR3, as DNA: TGTGCCAGCAGCTGGGGACTTCTATACGAGCAGTACTTC.